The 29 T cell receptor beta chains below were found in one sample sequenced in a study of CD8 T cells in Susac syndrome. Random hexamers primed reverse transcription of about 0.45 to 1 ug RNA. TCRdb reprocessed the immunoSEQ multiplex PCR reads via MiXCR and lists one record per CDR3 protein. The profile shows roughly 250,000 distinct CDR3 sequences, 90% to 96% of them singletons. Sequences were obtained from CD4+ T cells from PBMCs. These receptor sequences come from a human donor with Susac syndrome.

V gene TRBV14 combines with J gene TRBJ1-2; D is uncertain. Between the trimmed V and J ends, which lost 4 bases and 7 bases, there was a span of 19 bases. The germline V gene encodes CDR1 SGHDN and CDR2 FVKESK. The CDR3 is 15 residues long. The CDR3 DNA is TGTGCCAGCAGCCTAGCCCCCAGCGTTGTAGGTGGCTACACCTTC. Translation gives CASSLAPSVVGGYTF.

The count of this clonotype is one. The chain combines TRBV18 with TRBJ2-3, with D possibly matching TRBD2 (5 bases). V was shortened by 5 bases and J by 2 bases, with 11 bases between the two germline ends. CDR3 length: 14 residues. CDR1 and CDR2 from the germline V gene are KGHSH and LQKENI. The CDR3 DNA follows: TGTGCCAGCTCAATTGGACTTTCCACAGATACGCAGTATTTT. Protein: CASSIGLSTDTQYF.

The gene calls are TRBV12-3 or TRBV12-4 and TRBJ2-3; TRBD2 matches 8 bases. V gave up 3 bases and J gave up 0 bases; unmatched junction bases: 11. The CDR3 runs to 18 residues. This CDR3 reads CASSFGGSGISSTDTQYF. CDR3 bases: TGTGCCAGCAGTTTCGGGGGTAGCGGGATATCTAGCACAGATACGCAGTATTTT.

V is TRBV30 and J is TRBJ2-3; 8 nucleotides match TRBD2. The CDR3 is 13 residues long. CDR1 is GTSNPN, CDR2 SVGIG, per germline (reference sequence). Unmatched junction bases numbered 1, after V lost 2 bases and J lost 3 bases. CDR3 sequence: CAWSSGSTDTQYF. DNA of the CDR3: TGTGCCTGGAGTAGCGGGAGTACAGATACGCAGTATTTT. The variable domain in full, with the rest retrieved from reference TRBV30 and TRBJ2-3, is SQTIHQWPATLVQPVGSPLSLECTVEGTSNPNLYWYRQAAGRGLQLLFYSVGIGQISSEVPQNLSASRPQDRQFILSSKKLLLSDSGFYLCAWSSGSTDTQYFGPGTRLTVL.

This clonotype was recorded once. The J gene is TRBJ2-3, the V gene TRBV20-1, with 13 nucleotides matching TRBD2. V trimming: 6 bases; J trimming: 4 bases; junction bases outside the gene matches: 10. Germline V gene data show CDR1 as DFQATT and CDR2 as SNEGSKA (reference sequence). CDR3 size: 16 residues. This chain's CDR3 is CSATLAGGPGADTQYF. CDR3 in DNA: TGCAGTGCCACACTAGCGGGAGGGCCTGGGGCAGATACGCAGTATTTT.

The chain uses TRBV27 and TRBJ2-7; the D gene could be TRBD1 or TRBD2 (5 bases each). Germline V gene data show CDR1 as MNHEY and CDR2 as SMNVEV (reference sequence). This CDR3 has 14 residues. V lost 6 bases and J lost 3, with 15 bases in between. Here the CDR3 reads CASSPTGPLYEQYF. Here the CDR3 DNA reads TGTGCCAGCAGCCCGACGGGGCCGCTCTACGAGCAGTACTTC.

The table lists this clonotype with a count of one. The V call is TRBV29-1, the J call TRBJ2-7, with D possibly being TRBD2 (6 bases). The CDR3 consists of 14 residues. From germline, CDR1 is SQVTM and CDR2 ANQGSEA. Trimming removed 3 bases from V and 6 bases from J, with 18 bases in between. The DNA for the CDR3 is TGCAGCGTTGATTTCGGGGGATGGGGCAGCGAGCAGTACTTC. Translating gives CSVDFGGWGSEQYF.

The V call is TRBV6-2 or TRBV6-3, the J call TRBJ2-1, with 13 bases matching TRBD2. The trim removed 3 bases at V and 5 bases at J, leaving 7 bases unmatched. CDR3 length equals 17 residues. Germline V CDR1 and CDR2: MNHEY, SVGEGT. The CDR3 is CASSYATSGRSHNEQFF. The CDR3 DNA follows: TGTGCCAGCAGTTATGCGACTAGCGGGAGGTCCCACAATGAGCAGTTCTTC.

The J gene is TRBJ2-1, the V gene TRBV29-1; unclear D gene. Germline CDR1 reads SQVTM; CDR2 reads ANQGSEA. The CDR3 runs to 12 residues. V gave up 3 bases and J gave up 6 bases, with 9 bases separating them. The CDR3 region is CSVDVQANEQFF. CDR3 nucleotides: TGCAGCGTTGATGTGCAGGCCAATGAGCAGTTCTTC.

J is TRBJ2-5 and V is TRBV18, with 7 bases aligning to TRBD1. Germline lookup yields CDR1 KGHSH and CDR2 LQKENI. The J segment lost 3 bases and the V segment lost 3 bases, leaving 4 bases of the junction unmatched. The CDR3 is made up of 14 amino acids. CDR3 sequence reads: CASSPDRSKETQYF. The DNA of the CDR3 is TGTGCCAGCTCACCGGACAGGTCAAAAGAGACCCAGTACTTC.

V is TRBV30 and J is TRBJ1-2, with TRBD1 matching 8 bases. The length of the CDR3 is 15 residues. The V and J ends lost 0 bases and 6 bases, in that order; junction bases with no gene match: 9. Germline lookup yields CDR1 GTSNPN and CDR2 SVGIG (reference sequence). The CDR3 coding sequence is TGTGCCTGGAGTGTATCCAGACAGGGGCACGATGGCTACACCTTC. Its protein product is CAWSVSRQGHDGYTF.

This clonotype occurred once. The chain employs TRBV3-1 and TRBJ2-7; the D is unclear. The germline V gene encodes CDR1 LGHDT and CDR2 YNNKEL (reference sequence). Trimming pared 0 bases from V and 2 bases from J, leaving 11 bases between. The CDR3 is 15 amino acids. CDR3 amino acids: CASSQESLDTYEQYF. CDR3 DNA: TGTGCCAGCAGCCAAGAAAGTCTAGACACCTACGAGCAGTACTTC.

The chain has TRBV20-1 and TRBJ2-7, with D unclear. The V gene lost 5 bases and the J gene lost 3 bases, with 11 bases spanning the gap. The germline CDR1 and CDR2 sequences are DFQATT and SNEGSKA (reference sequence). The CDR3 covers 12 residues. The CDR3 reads CSAYPNSYEQYF. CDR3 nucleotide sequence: TGCAGTGCTTATCCCAACAGCTACGAGCAGTACTTC.

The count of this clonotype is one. In DNA form, the CDR3 reads TGTGCCACCAGTGATTTGAGATCAGATACGCAGTATTTT. This sequence encodes CATSDLRSDTQYF. The chain uses TRBV24-1 and TRBJ2-3, with D unresolved. Trimming left V 0 bases short and J 4 bases short, with 4 bases between. The CDR3 contains 13 residues. From germline, CDR1 is KGHDR and CDR2 SFDVKD.

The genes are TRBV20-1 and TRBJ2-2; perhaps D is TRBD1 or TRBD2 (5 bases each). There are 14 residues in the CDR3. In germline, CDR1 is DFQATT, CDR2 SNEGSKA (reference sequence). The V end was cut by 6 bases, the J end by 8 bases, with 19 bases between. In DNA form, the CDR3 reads TGCAGTGCCCCAGGTCTAGCTAGGACAGGGGAGCTGTTTTTT. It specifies CSAPGLARTGELFF.

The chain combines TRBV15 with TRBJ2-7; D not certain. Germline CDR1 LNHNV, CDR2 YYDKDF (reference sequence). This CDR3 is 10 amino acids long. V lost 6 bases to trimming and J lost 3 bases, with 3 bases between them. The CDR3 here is CATRFYEQYF. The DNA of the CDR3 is TGTGCCACCAGATTCTACGAGCAGTACTTC.

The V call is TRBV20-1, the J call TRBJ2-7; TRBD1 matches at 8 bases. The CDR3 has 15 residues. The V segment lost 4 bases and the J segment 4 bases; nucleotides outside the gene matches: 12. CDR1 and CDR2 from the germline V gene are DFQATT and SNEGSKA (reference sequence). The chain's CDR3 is CSATNPTGDEYEQYF. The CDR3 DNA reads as TGCAGTGCTACTAACCCGACAGGGGACGAGTACGAGCAGTACTTC.

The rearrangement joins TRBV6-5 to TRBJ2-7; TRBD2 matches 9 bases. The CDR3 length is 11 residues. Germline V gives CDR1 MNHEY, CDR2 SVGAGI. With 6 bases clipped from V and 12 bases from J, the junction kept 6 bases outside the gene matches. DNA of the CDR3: TGTGCCAGCAGCCTAGCGGGGTCGACGTACTTC. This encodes CASSLAGSTYF.

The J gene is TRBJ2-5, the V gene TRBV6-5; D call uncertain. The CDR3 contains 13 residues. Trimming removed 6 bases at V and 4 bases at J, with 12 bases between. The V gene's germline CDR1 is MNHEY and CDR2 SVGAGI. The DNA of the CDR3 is TGTGCCAGCAGACCCGGGCTTGGAGAGACCCAGTACTTC. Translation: CASRPGLGETQYF.

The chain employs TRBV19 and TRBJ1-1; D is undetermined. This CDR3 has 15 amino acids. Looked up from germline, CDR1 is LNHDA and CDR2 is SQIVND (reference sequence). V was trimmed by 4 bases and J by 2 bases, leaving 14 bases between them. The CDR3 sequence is CASSTRPGPNTEAFF. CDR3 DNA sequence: TGTGCCAGTAGTACACGGCCGGGCCCTAACACTGAAGCTTTCTTT.

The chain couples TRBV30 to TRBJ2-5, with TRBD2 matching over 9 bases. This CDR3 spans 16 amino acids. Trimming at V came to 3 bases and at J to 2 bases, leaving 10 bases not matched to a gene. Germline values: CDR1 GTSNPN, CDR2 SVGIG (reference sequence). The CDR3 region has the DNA TGTGCCTGGAGAACGCCGGGACTAGCTGTTCAAGAGACCCAGTACTTC. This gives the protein CAWRTPGLAVQETQYF.

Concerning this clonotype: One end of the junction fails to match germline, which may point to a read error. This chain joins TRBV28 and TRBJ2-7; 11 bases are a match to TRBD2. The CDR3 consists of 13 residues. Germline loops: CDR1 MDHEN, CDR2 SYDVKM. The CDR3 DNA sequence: TGTGCCAGCAGTTTACTCCGACTAGCGGGGAAAGACTTC. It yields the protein CASSLLRLAGKDF. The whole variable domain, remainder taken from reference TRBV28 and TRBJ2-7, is DVKVTQSSRYLVKRTGEKVFLECVQDMDHENMFWYRQDPGLGLRLIYFSYDVKMKEKGDIPEGYSVSREKKERFSLILESASTNQTSMYLCASSLLRLAGKDFGPGTRLTVT.

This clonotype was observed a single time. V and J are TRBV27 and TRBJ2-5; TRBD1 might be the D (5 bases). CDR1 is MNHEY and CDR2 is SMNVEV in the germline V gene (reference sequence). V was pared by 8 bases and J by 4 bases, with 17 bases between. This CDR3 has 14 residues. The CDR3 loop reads CASGAHGRGETQYF. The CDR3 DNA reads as TGTGCCAGCGGGGCCCACGGTAGGGGAGAGACCCAGTACTTC.

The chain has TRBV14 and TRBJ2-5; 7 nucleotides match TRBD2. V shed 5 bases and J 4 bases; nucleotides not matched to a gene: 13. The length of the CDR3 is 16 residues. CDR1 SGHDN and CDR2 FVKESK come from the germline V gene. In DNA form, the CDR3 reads TGTGCCAGCAGCTTGCCAGGAGGAGCGGGACTAGAGACCCAGTACTTC. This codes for CASSLPGGAGLETQYF.

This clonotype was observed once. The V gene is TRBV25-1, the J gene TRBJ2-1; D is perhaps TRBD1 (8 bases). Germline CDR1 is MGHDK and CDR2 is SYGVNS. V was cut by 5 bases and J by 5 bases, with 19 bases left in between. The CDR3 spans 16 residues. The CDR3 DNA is TGTGCCAGCAGTTTGGACAGGGACTACCCAAACAATGAGCAGTTCTTC. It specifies CASSLDRDYPNNEQFF.

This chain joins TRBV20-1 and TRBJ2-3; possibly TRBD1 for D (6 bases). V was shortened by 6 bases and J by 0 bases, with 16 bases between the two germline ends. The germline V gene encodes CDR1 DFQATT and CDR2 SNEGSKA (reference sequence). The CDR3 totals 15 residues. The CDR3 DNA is TGCAGTGCCGCCCATAGGGGGAAAAGCACAGATACGCAGTATTTT. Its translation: CSAAHRGKSTDTQYF.

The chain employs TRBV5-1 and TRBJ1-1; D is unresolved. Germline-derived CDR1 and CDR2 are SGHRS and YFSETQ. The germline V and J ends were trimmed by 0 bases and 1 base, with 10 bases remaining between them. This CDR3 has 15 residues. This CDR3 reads CASSLVVHRNTEAFF. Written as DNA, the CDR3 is TGCGCCAGCAGCTTGGTAGTACACAGGAACACTGAAGCTTTCTTT.

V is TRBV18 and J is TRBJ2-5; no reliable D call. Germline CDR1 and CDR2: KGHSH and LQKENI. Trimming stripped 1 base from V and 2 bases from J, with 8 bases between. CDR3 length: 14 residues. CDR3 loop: CASSPRVGQETQYF. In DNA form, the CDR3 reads TGTGCCAGCTCACCACGGGTAGGACAAGAGACCCAGTACTTC.

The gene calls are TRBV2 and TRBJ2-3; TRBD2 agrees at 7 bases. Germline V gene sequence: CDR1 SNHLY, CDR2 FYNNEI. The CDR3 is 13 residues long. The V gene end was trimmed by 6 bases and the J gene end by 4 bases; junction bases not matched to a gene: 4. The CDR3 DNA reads TGTGCCAGCAGCGGGGACTACTCAGATACGCAGTATTTT. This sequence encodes CASSGDYSDTQYF. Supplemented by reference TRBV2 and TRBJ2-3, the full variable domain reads EPEVTQTPSHQVTQMGQEVILRCVPISNHLYFYWYRQILGQKVEFLVSFYNNEISEKSEIFDDQFSVERPDGSNFTLKIRSTKLEDSAMYFCASSGDYSDTQYFGPGTRLTVL.